This T cell receptor (beta chain) came from a study of metastatic and nonmetastatic thyroid tumors (TCRdb year 2020). About the study as a whole: The researchers compared repertoires between peripheral blood samples and tumor or nodule tissue samples from patients with malignant or benign thyroid disease. Study-wide conclusions, independent of this receptor: In both blood and tumor samples, TCR beta diversity was reported to be significantly higher in malignant tumors than in benign nodules.

V loses 5 bases, J loses 2 bases, and the germline ends lie 7 bases apart. CDR3 length: 13 amino acids, cysteine to phenylalanine. Only the CDR3 portion is preserved as DNA: 39 bases, with reading frame beginning at the first base. CDR1 and CDR2, per the germline V gene (reference sequence), are LNHDA and SQIVND. This clone was detected many times. It lacks a known antigen. Per-base quality was not reported, and no clone a single base away is much larger than it. Library construction relied on PCR. The instrument given in TCRdb is Illumina HiSeq 4000. High-throughput sequencing was used to profile the TCR beta-chain CDR3 region of each patient. On the authors' methods: A classifier to discriminate distant-metastatic papillary thyroid cancer patients was built from CDR3 differences across clinicopathological groups. The Shannon index was used to measure repertoire diversity, and the Morisita-Horn index was used to measure how similar tumor and blood repertoires were. Clones were called with MiXCR by TCRdb after fastp trimmed the public reads at Q25, and only in-frame beta chains were retained. The V and J calls come from TCRdb's annotation, not from the publication. The table for this sample lists some 25,000 clones; 15% of them were counted only once. About 3.6% of the sample is taken by the ten largest.

No patient had received any treatment before thyroid surgery. Using T-cell receptor beta sequencing, the researchers looked back retrospectively at clinical samples from patients, gathered between about 2012 and 2019. This chain is built from TRBV19 and TRBJ1-3; no D gene can be assigned with confidence. This clonotype was sampled from a female donor with papillary thyroid cancer or a benign thyroid nodule (not recorded which). Some clones in this sample may be carry-over from other donors' samples. Sequenced sample: blood. The encoded CDR3 is CASSSDAGNTIYF. The bases are TGTGCCAGTAGTTCAGACGCTGGAAACACCATATATTTT.